The entry that follows covers one T cell receptor (beta chain) sequence. Its antigen is not identified. Trimming removed 0 bases from V and 3 bases from J, with 11 bases in between. The CDR3 is 15 amino acids. The V gene's germline CDR1 is MNHEY and CDR2 SVGAGI. The data stem from a study of CD8 T cells in ankylosing spondylitis. Overall study results and limits: Disease-linked clones proved CD8+ and comparatively uncommon in peripheral blood. Among TCR beta sequences, a motif of 7 to 9 highly homologous variants appeared characteristic of ankylosing spondylitis blood.

TCRdb fed the 5' RACE reads into MiXCR, producing one record per CDR3 protein. In the table there are around 890,000 distinct CDR3 sequences, around 11% of which are singletons. The rearrangement uses TRBV6-5 and TRBJ1-1; D is possibly TRBD1 (6 bases). The sequencing sample was made of blood, either unsorted or a sorted T cell fraction (not recorded which). This TCR derives from a male donor with ankylosing spondylitis. Written as DNA, the CDR3 is TGTGCCAGCAGTTACTCTAGGGGGTTGGACACTGAAGCTTTCTTT. Its protein is CASSYSRGLDTEAFF.